The present T cell receptor beta chain was sequenced within a study of radiotherapy plus CTLA-4 blockade in lung cancer. Assay: immunoSEQ multiplex PCR; the TCRdb copy retains only in-frame clones and omits some. The sample lists 130,000 or so clones, more than 80% seen once, with 6.9% in the top ten. Focal radiation with ipilimumab CTLA-4 blockade was given to patients with chemo-refractory metastatic non-small-cell lung cancer. There are 15 residues in the CDR3. Looked up from germline, CDR1 is SGHRS and CDR2 is YFSETQ. The V segment lost 4 bases and the J segment 5 bases; nucleotides outside the gene matches: 9.

Sequencing used peripheral blood, obtained from a patient treated with radiotherapy plus ipilimumab. The receptor comes from a human donor with non-small cell lung cancer that progressed on radiotherapy plus ipilimumab. The rearrangement links TRBV5-1 to TRBJ2-5; 9 nucleotides agree with TRBD2. CDR3 protein: CASSMSGTSTETQYF. The CDR3 region has the DNA TGCGCCAGCAGCATGTCCGGGACTAGCACTGAGACCCAGTACTTC.